The clone carrying this T cell receptor beta chain was found many times. Amplification of TCR beta CDR3 regions was performed using RNA transcripts as template. The HTBI primer set drove a first-round RT-PCR of the TCR CDR3. TCRdb independently ran MiXCR on the multiplex PCR reads; one entry per CDR3 protein. The top ten hold roughly 20% of the sample, which has 380,000 or so distinct CDR3 sequences, 13% seen once. This entry is derived from a study of T cells in Graves' hyperthyroidism and ophthalmopathy. CDR1 SGHVS and CDR2 FQNEAQ come from the germline V gene. This CDR3 has 16 residues. Trimming pared 1 base from V and 1 base from J, leaving 11 bases between.

This receptor was taken from a man aged 30-40 years with Graves' hyperthyroidism that later progressed to Graves' ophthalmopathy. This chain links TRBV7-8 with TRBJ1-5, with unresolved D. Sequencing input: blood. CDR3 sequence: CASSLGKGISNQPQHF. In DNA form, the CDR3 reads TGTGCCAGCAGCTTAGGGAAGGGAATCAGCAATCAGCCCCAGCATTTT.